This TCR beta chain was sequenced during a study of T-cell memory formation after mild COVID-19. V shed 3 bases, J shed 8 bases, and the junction held 8 bases outside the gene matches. This CDR3 has 15 residues. Germline loops: CDR1 SGHRS, CDR2 YFSETQ. TCRdb analysed the 5' RACE reads with MiXCR anew, one entry per CDR3 protein. Of some 300,000 distinct CDR3 sequences in the sample, around a fifth were seen once. This receptor was taken from a man aged 18 to 35 who had mild COVID-19 (a few samples of this study predate the infection). Cell type and time point are not known. Input material: PBMCs or a T cell subset sorted from them (not recorded which). V usage is TRBV5-1 and J usage is TRBJ1-6, with TRBD1 identical over 7 bases. The CDR3 sequence: CASSSNPTGDSPLHF. In nucleotides, the CDR3 is TGCGCCAGCAGCTCCAATCCTACAGGGGATTCACCCCTCCACTTT.